Listed here are 29 T cell receptor beta chains from one sample, sequenced in a study of blood T cell repertoires in COVID-19. Produced via immunoSEQ multiplex PCR; TCRdb's table is partial and in-frame only. The repertoire has under 200,000 clones, 84% of them found once; the top ten carry about 14%. The sequencing input was peripheral blood. These receptors originate from a woman between 65 and 79 years old with COVID-19, enrolled during active disease.

The sample holds one count of this clone. V is TRBV11-1 and J is TRBJ1-4, with TRBD1 as a possible D gene (6 bases). The CDR3 runs to 14 residues. V shed 2 bases and J shed 5 bases, with 9 bases lying between them. Germline V gives CDR1 SGHAT, CDR2 FQDESV (reference sequence). The CDR3 reads CASSLSQGNEKLFF. CDR3 in DNA: TGTGCCAGCAGCTTATCGCAGGGGAATGAAAAACTGTTTTTT.

The chain couples TRBV19 to TRBJ1-2, with no clear D. Trimming pared 11 bases from V and 7 bases from J, leaving 14 bases between. Germline V gene lookup returns CDR1 LNHDA and CDR2 SQIVND (reference sequence). There are 11 residues in the CDR3. CDR3 in DNA: TGTGCCTCGGCGTTGGCGGGTGGCTACACCTTC. Translated, it gives CASALAGGYTF.

The V gene is TRBV6-6, the J gene TRBJ1-1, with D hard to call. CDR1 is MNHNY, CDR2 SVGAGI, per germline (reference sequence). V lost 4 bases and J 0 bases, leaving 3 bases between the germline ends. This CDR3 is 12 amino acids long. As DNA, the CDR3 is TGTGCCAGCAGTTCTATGAACACTGAAGCTTTCTTT. This encodes CASSSMNTEAFF.

V and J are TRBV29-1 and TRBJ2-1, with a possible D match to TRBD2 (7 bases). This CDR3 spans 14 amino acids. Germline V gives CDR1 SQVTM, CDR2 ANQGSEA. The V gene lost 8 bases and the J gene lost 3 bases, with 17 bases spanning the gap. The CDR3 coding sequence is TGCAGCTTCCGGGGGGCTCCTCTCTACAATGAGCAGTTCTTC. Translated, it gives CSFRGAPLYNEQFF.

The chain joins TRBV25-1 to TRBJ2-5; D possibly corresponds to TRBD2 (6 bases). The germline V and J ends were trimmed by 4 bases and 1 base, with 13 bases remaining between them. CDR1 and CDR2 (germline): MGHDK, SYGVNS. CDR3 length: 15 amino acids. The CDR3 DNA follows: TGTGCCAGCAGTGTACCATCGGGAGTCCAAGAGACCCAGTACTTC. Protein sequence: CASSVPSGVQETQYF.

The genes are TRBV19 and TRBJ2-3; D is possibly TRBD2 (6 bases). V dropped 6 bases and J dropped 3 bases, with 10 bases sitting between them. Germline-derived CDR1 and CDR2 are LNHDA and SQIVND (reference sequence). The CDR3 covers 13 residues. CDR3 nucleotides: TGTGCCAGTAGCGGGAGTGCGACAGATACGCAGTATTTT. It translates to CASSGSATDTQYF.

The J gene is TRBJ1-1, the V gene TRBV5-1; TRBD1 is a possible D gene (5 bases). There are 14 residues in the CDR3. Trimming left V 5 bases short and J 3 bases short, with 14 bases between. Germline assignment: CDR1 SGHRS and CDR2 YFSETQ. The chain's CDR3 is CASSIRGGDTEAFF. In nucleotides, the CDR3 is TGCGCCAGCAGTATCCGAGGAGGGGACACTGAAGCTTTCTTT.

This chain uses TRBV10-3 with TRBJ2-5; TRBD2 might be the D (5 bases). The germline V and J ends were trimmed by 4 bases and 9 bases, with 12 bases remaining between them. Germline V lookup: CDR1 ENHRY, CDR2 SYGVKD. The CDR3 has 12 amino acids. For the CDR3, the DNA is TGTGCCATCAGTGGGACCTTGGAGGCCCAGTACTTC. It is translated as CAISGTLEAQYF.

The chain joins TRBV30 to TRBJ1-6; no definite D call. This CDR3 has 17 amino acids. In germline, CDR1 is GTSNPN, CDR2 SVGIG (reference sequence). Trimming took 0 bases from V and 0 from J, leaving 12 bases between them. CDR3 sequence (DNA): TGTGCCTGGAGTGTAAGAGGCCTAAGCTCCTATAATTCACCCCTCCACTTT. It encodes CAWSVRGLSSYNSPLHF.

This clone was counted a single time. The chain is built from TRBV19 and TRBJ2-1; 9 bases are shared with TRBD2. The junction had 11 bases not matched to a gene; V was cut back by 9 bases and J by 5 bases. Germline V gene data show CDR1 as LNHDA and CDR2 as SQIVND (reference sequence). This CDR3 contains 15 residues. The CDR3 here is CASAVLAGENNEQFF. DNA for the CDR3: TGTGCCAGCGCCGTTTTAGCGGGAGAGAACAATGAGCAGTTCTTC.

This clone is a singleton in its sample. The V and J genes are TRBV7-8 and TRBJ1-1, with TRBD1 identical over 7 bases. J gave up 11 bases and V 5 bases, and 14 bases lay outside the gene matches. Germline loops: CDR1 SGHVS, CDR2 FQNEAQ. The CDR3 length is 14 residues. The CDR3 DNA reads as TGTGCCAGCAGCCGCCGAACAGACAGGGAAGAGGCTTTCTTT. Amino acid sequence: CASSRRTDREEAFF.

V and J are TRBV29-1 and TRBJ1-2, with D possibly TRBD1 on 5 matching bases. The V end lost 8 bases, the J end lost 7 bases, and 17 bases lay between the germline ends. The CDR3 is 12 amino acids. The V gene's germline CDR1 is SQVTM and CDR2 ANQGSEA. CDR3 amino acids: CSLRDRQTGYTF. The CDR3 bases are TGCAGCCTCCGCGATAGACAGACTGGCTACACCTTC.

The rearrangement uses TRBV24-1 and TRBJ2-1; 8 nucleotides match TRBD1. Per the germline V gene, CDR1 is KGHDR and CDR2 is SFDVKD. The V and J ends lost 0 bases and 6 bases, in that order; junction bases with no gene match: 6. The length of the CDR3 is 16 residues. In DNA, the CDR3 is TGTGCCACCAGTGATTTGCTCTCAGGGGGCCTCAATGAGCAGTTCTTC. This gives the protein CATSDLLSGGLNEQFF.

The rearrangement joins TRBV2 to TRBJ2-1; 9 bases align to TRBD1. The CDR3 extends over 15 amino acids. Germline values: CDR1 SNHLY, CDR2 FYNNEI. V dropped 3 bases and J dropped 7; count of bases not matched to a gene: 7. CDR3 residues: CASSDVQGASNEQFF. CDR3 nucleotide sequence: TGTGCCAGCAGTGACGTACAGGGGGCTTCTAATGAGCAGTTCTTC.

This chain uses TRBV28 with TRBJ1-5, with 8 bases identical to TRBD1. There are 16 residues in the CDR3. Germline assignment: CDR1 MDHEN and CDR2 SYDVKM. The trim removed 3 bases at V and 5 bases at J, leaving 9 bases unmatched. The CDR3 here is CASSLSGGEIDQPQHF. The CDR3 nucleotides are TGTGCCAGCAGTTTGTCAGGGGGCGAGATTGATCAGCCCCAGCATTTT.

In its sample, this clone was seen a few times. The chain couples TRBV5-1 to TRBJ1-1, with D unresolved. V dropped 3 bases and J dropped 1 base, with 7 bases sitting between them. The CDR3 loop spans 13 amino acids. Germline CDR1 reads SGHRS; CDR2 reads YFSETQ. The CDR3 here is CASSYRRNTEAFF. The CDR3 bases are TGCGCCAGCAGCTATAGAAGGAACACTGAAGCTTTCTTT.

V usage is TRBV24-1 and J usage is TRBJ2-3, with TRBD1 identical over 8 bases. CDR1 is KGHDR, CDR2 SFDVKD, per germline. The CDR3 is 15 residues long. V shed 7 bases and J 4 bases; nucleotides not matched to a gene: 9. The CDR3 loop is CATRRTGSAADTQYF. In nucleotides, the CDR3 is TGTGCCACCAGGCGGACAGGGAGCGCAGCAGATACGCAGTATTTT.

This clone was seen more than once but under ten times. CDR3 sequence: CASSLVIGAGANVLTF. The DNA of the CDR3 is TGTGCCAGCAGCTTAGTAATAGGAGCTGGGGCCAACGTCCTGACTTTC. The chain couples TRBV13 to TRBJ2-6, with unresolved D. Germline values: CDR1 PRHDT, CDR2 FYEKMQ (reference sequence). Trimming shortened V by 1 base and J by 2 bases, and 9 bases separated the two germline ends. The CDR3 loop spans 16 amino acids.

V usage is TRBV12-3 or TRBV12-4 and J usage is TRBJ2-3, with D hard to call. V was cut by 1 base and J by 2 bases, with 4 bases left in between. This CDR3 has 13 residues. In DNA form, the CDR3 reads TGTGCCAGCAGTTTAGACACCACAGATACGCAGTATTTT. As protein: CASSLDTTDTQYF.

The rearrangement uses TRBV6-5 and TRBJ2-1; 8 nucleotides match TRBD1. V dropped 5 bases and J dropped 8; count of bases not matched to a gene: 5. The CDR3 loop spans 13 amino acids. Germline V gene lookup returns CDR1 MNHEY and CDR2 SVGAGI. The CDR3 reads CASSRQGRDEQFF. The CDR3 DNA sequence: TGTGCCAGCAGTCGACAGGGGCGGGATGAGCAGTTCTTC.

This clone was counted once. This chain links TRBV6-5 with TRBJ1-1; D ambiguous. This CDR3 contains 14 residues. Per germline, CDR1 MNHEY and CDR2 SVGAGI. The ends were cut back, 6 bases at V and 3 bases at J, with 14 bases in the middle. As DNA, the CDR3 is TGTGCCAGCAGCCGGGGAGCCATTTACACTGAAGCTTTCTTT. Translating gives CASSRGAIYTEAFF.

This chain connects TRBV12-5 to TRBJ1-2, with 7 positions matching TRBD1. This CDR3 contains 13 residues. Germline CDR1 reads LGHNT; CDR2 reads FRNRAP. Trimming cost V 4 bases and J 5 bases; bases outside gene matches: 4. CDR3: CASGSPGGYGYTF. The CDR3 DNA sequence: TGTGCTAGTGGTTCCCCAGGGGGTTATGGCTACACCTTC.

The genes are TRBV11-2 and TRBJ1-2; D might be TRBD1 (5 bases). Trimming cost V 5 bases and J 4 bases, with 11 bases left between them. Germline lookup yields CDR1 SGHAT and CDR2 FQNNGV. This CDR3 is 13 amino acids long. For the CDR3, the DNA is TGTGCCAGCAGCCATACAGGAATCTATGGCTACACCTTC. This codes for CASSHTGIYGYTF.

The CDR3 bases are TGTGCCAGCAGCCCTCCGTCTAGCGGGTGGGGGGCTGAGCAGTTCTTC. It specifies CASSPPSSGWGAEQFF. This chain connects TRBV7-2 to TRBJ2-1, with 8 bases identical to TRBD2. The CDR3 covers 16 residues. Germline trimming cut 5 bases from V and 9 bases from J; bases unmatched to any gene: 15. Per germline, CDR1 SGHTA and CDR2 FQGNSA.

The V call is TRBV7-2, the J call TRBJ2-5; 10 bases fit TRBD2. V was pared by 5 bases and J by 3 bases, with 9 bases of the junction left unmatched. Germline CDR1 and CDR2: SGHTA and FQGNSA. The CDR3 length is 16 residues. Here the CDR3 reads CASSPPRLAGEETQYF. The CDR3 DNA is TGTGCCAGCAGCCCCCCCCGCCTAGCGGGGGAAGAGACCCAGTACTTC.

The V and J genes are TRBV18 and TRBJ1-5; D perhaps matches TRBD1 (6 bases). Germline loops: CDR1 KGHSH, CDR2 LQKENI. Trimming stripped 4 bases from V and 4 bases from J, with 8 bases between. This CDR3 has 13 residues. The CDR3 loop reads CASSLDRNQPQHF. The CDR3 DNA sequence: TGTGCCAGCTCACTCGACAGGAATCAGCCCCAGCATTTT. The full variable domain, with the rest looked up from reference TRBV18 and TRBJ1-5, is NAGVMQNPRHLVRRRGQEARLRCSPMKGHSHVYWYRQLPEEGLKFMVYLQKENIIDESGMPKERFSAEFPKEGPSILRIQQVVRGDSAAYFCASSLDRNQPQHFGDGTRLSIL.

The chain carries TRBV10-3 and TRBJ1-2; unclear D gene. The CDR3 contains 15 residues. Germline V gene sequence: CDR1 ENHRY, CDR2 SYGVKD. With 1 base removed from V and 3 bases from J, the gap between germline ends came to 12 bases. The CDR3 sequence: CAISEYRVSDYGYTF. The CDR3 nucleotides are TGTGCCATCAGTGAGTATCGGGTATCGGACTATGGCTACACCTTC.

The chain carries TRBV23-1 and TRBJ2-5; 7 bases are shared with TRBD1. TRBV23-1 is an ORF; its function is uncertain. The length of the CDR3 is 15 residues. V was clipped by 6 bases and J by 2 bases; unmatched bases: 9. DNA of the CDR3: TGCGCCAGCAGGACCAAGACAGGGTTTCAAGAGACCCAGTACTTC. It is translated as CASRTKTGFQETQYF.

The chain uses TRBV7-8 and TRBJ2-5, with 13 bases aligning to TRBD2. Germline loops: CDR1 SGHVS, CDR2 FQNEAQ. J lost 4 bases, V lost 5 bases, and 4 bases had no gene match. The CDR3 is 15 amino acids. For the CDR3, the DNA is TGTGCCAGCAGCCGCGGACTAGCGGGAGTAGAGACCCAGTACTTC. As protein: CASSRGLAGVETQYF.